One sample yielded the 28 T cell receptor beta chains listed below, sequenced in a study of human T cells and chemical hapten exposure. As to time point: patch test 1, 2 weeks after DPC sensitization. Treatment noted: therapeutic diphenylcyclopropenone sensitization with weekly scalp DPC. TCRdb processed the RACE reads anew with MiXCR; each CDR3 protein has one entry. Here the sample spans some 91,000 distinct CDR3 sequences, roughly an eighth being singletons. The specimen comprised whole blood, sampled in connection with sensitization to the hapten diphenylcyclopropenone (DPC). These receptors all come from a woman in her 40s with alopecia areata. Some clones in this sample may be carry-over from other donors' samples.

This clonotype has a count of ten or more. The V gene is TRBV12-3 or TRBV12-4, the J gene TRBJ1-3, with unresolved D. The CDR3 covers 13 residues. V shed 6 bases and J shed 0 bases, with 6 bases lying between them. The CDR3 sequence is CASRLGSGNTIYF. CDR3 sequence (DNA): TGTGCCAGCAGGCTGGGCTCTGGAAACACCATATATTTT.

This clonotype was detected only a few times. This chain joins TRBV7-9 and TRBJ2-1; 9 bases map to TRBD2. Germline V gene sequence: CDR1 SEHNR, CDR2 FQNEAQ (reference sequence). The CDR3 is 17 residues long. V shed 5 bases and J 5 bases; nucleotides not matched to a gene: 13. The DNA for the CDR3 is TGTGCCAGCAGCCCCCGTGTAGAGCGGGAGGCAAACAATGAGCAGTTCTTC. It encodes CASSPRVEREANNEQFF.

The chain uses TRBV9 and TRBJ2-2; D is possibly TRBD1 or TRBD2 (5 bases each). V lost 0 bases to trimming and J lost 0 bases, with 9 bases between them. CDR1 SGDLS and CDR2 YYNGEE come from the germline V gene. The CDR3 is 16 amino acids. The CDR3 region is CASSVGGRTNTGELFF. The CDR3 bases are TGTGCCAGCAGCGTAGGGGGACGCACGAACACCGGGGAGCTGTTTTTT.

This clonotype was observed a handful of times. The J gene is TRBJ2-2, the V gene TRBV9; D is undetermined. Germline CDR1 reads SGDLS; CDR2 reads YYNGEE. V dropped 1 base and J dropped 0 bases, with 7 bases sitting between them. CDR3 size: 15 residues. CDR3 loop: CASSVSPTNTGELFF. The CDR3, as DNA: TGTGCCAGCAGCGTAAGTCCAACGAACACCGGGGAGCTGTTTTTT. Combining the CDR3 with reference TRBV9 and TRBJ2-2 gives the whole variable domain DSGVTQTPKHLITATGQRVTLRCSPRSGDLSVYWYQQSLDQGLQFLIQYYNGEERAKGNILERFSAQQFPDLHSELNLSSLELGDSALYFCASSVSPTNTGELFFGEGSRLTVL.

The V call is TRBV24-1, the J call TRBJ1-2, with no clear D. The germline gives CDR1 KGHDR, CDR2 SFDVKD. The germline V and J ends were trimmed by 0 bases and 12 bases, with 7 bases remaining between them. The CDR3 has 11 amino acids. The CDR3 sequence: CATSDLRVHTF. The CDR3, as DNA: TGTGCCACCAGTGATTTGCGGGTCCACACCTTC.

This chain links TRBV6-5 with TRBJ2-1; 12 positions agree with TRBD1. CDR3 size: 16 residues. V was pared by 2 bases and J by 12 bases, with 11 bases of the junction left unmatched. Germline V CDR1 and CDR2: MNHEY, SVGAGI. CDR3 residues: CASSYKGQGAGRRQFF. CDR3 nucleotide sequence: TGTGCCAGCAGTTACAAGGGACAGGGGGCTGGTCGGAGGCAGTTCTTC.

The chain has TRBV20-1 and TRBJ2-1, with 7 bases aligning to TRBD1. Germline V gene lookup returns CDR1 DFQATT and CDR2 SNEGSKA (reference sequence). The V gene end was trimmed by 0 bases and the J gene end by 1 base; junction bases not matched to a gene: 15. The CDR3 spans 19 residues. For the CDR3, the DNA is TGCAGTGCTAGAGATCGAGGGACAGCTTTCCGAAATTCCTACAATGAGCAGTTCTTC. Encoded protein: CSARDRGTAFRNSYNEQFF.

This chain joins TRBV28 and TRBJ2-7, with 7 positions matching TRBD2. The CDR3 runs 13 residues. The V segment lost 2 bases and the J segment 3 bases; nucleotides outside the gene matches: 1. Germline CDR1 reads MDHEN; CDR2 reads SYDVKM. The CDR3, as DNA: TGTGCCAGCAGTTTAAAGCGGGACTACGAGCAGTACTTC. Its protein is CASSLKRDYEQYF.

J is TRBJ1-2 and V is TRBV4-3; D is unresolved. The CDR3 totals 12 residues. Germline CDR1 LGHNA, CDR2 YSLEER. The V gene lost 4 bases and the J gene lost 4 bases, with 7 bases spanning the gap. CDR3 region: CASSPSGYGYTF. The CDR3 nucleotides are TGCGCCAGCAGCCCGAGCGGCTATGGCTACACCTTC.

The J gene is TRBJ1-4, the V gene TRBV4-2; TRBD1 is a possible D gene (5 bases). The CDR3 has 16 amino acids. Germline-derived CDR1 and CDR2 are LGHNA and YNFKEQ. V lost 4 bases to trimming and J lost 0 bases, with 12 bases between them. CDR3 sequence reads: CASSLDRVSTNEKLFF. The DNA of the CDR3 is TGTGCCAGCAGCCTAGACAGAGTTTCAACTAATGAAAAACTGTTTTTT.

This clonotype was detected many times. The J gene is TRBJ2-3, the V gene TRBV24-1; the D gene is possibly TRBD2 (7 bases). Per the germline V gene, CDR1 is KGHDR and CDR2 is SFDVKD. Trimming took 7 bases from V and 1 from J, leaving 14 bases between them. The CDR3 covers 15 residues. The DNA for the CDR3 is TGTGCCACCAGGGGACAAGCGGGGCGCACAGATACGCAGTATTTT. It specifies CATRGQAGRTDTQYF.

Only a few counts were recorded for this clonotype. The chain joins TRBV3-1 to TRBJ1-5; D is unresolved. From germline, CDR1 is LGHDT and CDR2 YNNKEL (reference sequence). Trimming stripped 2 bases from V and 3 bases from J, with 11 bases between. The CDR3 loop spans 15 amino acids. The CDR3: CASSQKLQLNQPQHF. The CDR3 DNA reads TGTGCCAGCAGCCAAAAGTTGCAGCTCAATCAGCCCCAGCATTTT.

This sequence joins TRBV28 and TRBJ1-1; D is unresolved. The CDR3 consists of 15 residues. Germline values: CDR1 MDHEN, CDR2 SYDVKM. V gave up 9 bases and J gave up 0 bases, with 17 bases separating them. CDR3 amino acids: CARAEILMMNTEAFF. CDR3 sequence (DNA): TGTGCCAGGGCCGAAATTTTAATGATGAACACTGAAGCTTTCTTT.

The rearrangement joins TRBV28 to TRBJ1-2; weak D call: TRBD1 (5 bases). Trimming stripped 5 bases from V and 6 bases from J, with 19 bases between. The length of the CDR3 is 15 residues. The V gene's germline CDR1 is MDHEN and CDR2 SYDVKM. The chain's CDR3 is CASSEAGRVGDGYTF. The CDR3 DNA is TGTGCCAGCAGTGAGGCTGGCAGGGTCGGGGATGGCTACACCTTC.

This clonotype was picked up a small number of times. The rearrangement joins TRBV23-1 to TRBJ2-3; the D gene is possibly TRBD1 (5 bases). TRBV23-1 has ORF status, its function being uncertain. The CDR3 loop spans 17 amino acids. V was shortened by 4 bases and J by 0 bases, with 17 bases between the two germline ends. The DNA for the CDR3 is TGCGCCAGCAGTCCGAACTGGACATCTTCTAGCACAGATACGCAGTATTTT. It codes for CASSPNWTSSSTDTQYF.

There are many counts of this clonotype. V and J are TRBV6-6 and TRBJ2-7; 10 bases fit TRBD1. Trimming took 8 bases from V and 2 from J; bases not matched to a gene: 6. The V gene's germline CDR1 is MNHNY and CDR2 SVGAGI (reference sequence). The CDR3 has 14 amino acids. CDR3 sequence reads: CASRQGATAYEQYF. CDR3 coding DNA: TGTGCCAGCCGACAGGGGGCCACAGCCTACGAGCAGTACTTC.

This clonotype was seen at least ten times. The V and J genes are TRBV28 and TRBJ2-7; 10 bases line up with TRBD1. The ends lost 8 bases at V and 2 bases at J; junction bases unmatched: 3. This CDR3 is built from 13 residues. Per germline, CDR1 MDHEN and CDR2 SYDVKM. The CDR3 loop is CASQDRGAYEQYF. The CDR3 DNA reads TGTGCCAGCCAGGACAGGGGGGCCTACGAGCAGTACTTC.

This clonotype was seen a handful of times. At one of its ends the junction is not consistent with the germline gene, which may arise from a read error. The chain combines TRBV4-2 with TRBJ2-7; 9 nucleotides match TRBD2. Germline values: CDR1 LGHNA, CDR2 YNFKEQ. The CDR3 is made up of 16 amino acids. The CDR3: CASSQPAGTSNYHVNF. CDR3 coding DNA: TGTGCCAGCAGCCAACCTGCCGGGACTAGCAATTACCACGTGAACTTC.

There are many counts of this clonotype. The chain uses TRBV6-2 or TRBV6-3 and TRBJ2-7, with 9 bases matching TRBD1. Losses at the gene ends were 6 bases for V and 4 bases for J; bases not matched to a gene: 7. The germline V gene encodes CDR1 MNHEY and CDR2 SVGEGT. This CDR3 region has 14 residues. In DNA form, the CDR3 reads TGTGCCAGCAGGACTGGACAGGGGCCGTACGAGCAGTACTTC. Protein: CASRTGQGPYEQYF.

The CDR3 nucleotides are TGCAGCGTTGCTGGGGACAGCAATTCACCCCTCCACTTT. Protein product: CSVAGDSNSPLHF. The V call is TRBV29-1, the J call TRBJ1-6; 7 nucleotides line up with TRBD1. Germline CDR1 reads SQVTM; CDR2 reads ANQGSEA. V lost 4 bases and J lost 7; bases outside the gene matches: 4. CDR3 length equals 13 residues.

Many counts were recorded for this clonotype. One end of the junction fails to match germline, which may point to a read error. This chain uses TRBV7-7 with TRBJ2-1; D is undetermined. Germline V gene lookup returns CDR1 SSHAT and CDR2 FNYEAQ (reference sequence). The CDR3 length is 13 residues. CDR3 in amino acids: CASSLDLLDEQFF. The CDR3 nucleotides read TGTGCTAGCAGCCTTGACTTGCTGGATGAGCAGTTCTTC.

Only a few counts were recorded for this clonotype. The V call is TRBV28, the J call TRBJ2-5, with TRBD1 identical over 9 bases. Germline assignment: CDR1 MDHEN and CDR2 SYDVKM. Trimming at V came to 3 bases and at J to 3 bases, leaving 5 bases not matched to a gene. This CDR3 has 15 amino acids. The CDR3 coding sequence is TGTGCCAGCAGTTTGTTGGACAGGGGAGAAGAGACCCAGTACTTC. Amino acids: CASSLLDRGEETQYF.

This sequence joins TRBV4-1 and TRBJ1-1, with 8 bases aligning to TRBD1. CDR3 length equals 14 residues. V dropped 4 bases and J dropped 2; count of bases not matched to a gene: 3. The V gene's germline CDR1 is MGHRA and CDR2 YSYEKL. In DNA form, the CDR3 reads TGCGCCAGCAGCCTGGACAGGGCAAACACTGAAGCTTTCTTT. Translating gives CASSLDRANTEAFF.

This clonotype turned up a few times. This chain links TRBV10-3 with TRBJ2-1, with D possibly matching TRBD2 (7 bases). This CDR3 has 16 residues. The germline CDR1 and CDR2 sequences are ENHRY and SYGVKD. Deletions cut 4 bases from V and 0 bases from J, with 13 bases between. The CDR3 here is CAISAREDSSYNEQFF. CDR3 sequence (DNA): TGTGCCATCAGTGCCCGGGAGGACAGCTCCTACAATGAGCAGTTCTTC.

This clonotype was recorded at least ten times. The CDR3 DNA reads TGTGCCAGCAGCCCCGGGACTAGCGGGAGGGTCCGGAGCTCCTACAATGAGCAGTTCTTC. It specifies CASSPGTSGRVRSSYNEQFF. The V and J genes are TRBV7-9 and TRBJ2-1; 16 nucleotides match TRBD2. V was clipped by 5 bases and J by 0 bases; unmatched bases: 10. The germline CDR1 and CDR2 sequences are SEHNR and FQNEAQ (reference sequence). The CDR3 is 20 amino acids.

The chain links TRBV28 to TRBJ2-7; D tentatively reads TRBD1 or TRBD2 (5 bases each). With 2 bases removed from V and 2 bases from J, the gap between germline ends came to 7 bases. CDR1 and CDR2 (germline): MDHEN, SYDVKM. The CDR3 has 13 amino acids. This chain's CDR3 is CASSLPGPYEQYF. Here the CDR3 DNA reads TGTGCCAGCAGTTTACCGGGACCCTACGAGCAGTACTTC.

Concerning this clonotype itself: A much larger clone lies a single base off, so this may be a read error. V usage is TRBV24-1 and J usage is TRBJ2-3; TRBD1 matches at 9 bases. The CDR3 consists of 14 residues. Germline values: CDR1 KGHDR, CDR2 SFDVKD. CDR3 coding DNA: TGTGTCACCAGTCGGACAGGGGAGACAGATACGCAGTATTTT. This translates into CVTSRTGETDTQYF.

This clonotype was counted only a few times. V and J are TRBV5-1 and TRBJ1-2; TRBD1 might be the D (5 bases). Germline loops: CDR1 SGHRS, CDR2 YFSETQ. This CDR3 has 14 amino acids. V was clipped by 6 bases and J by 4 bases, with 16 bases between them. The chain's CDR3 is CASTAGNLGYGYTF. The CDR3 nucleotides are TGCGCCAGCACCGCAGGGAATTTGGGCTATGGCTACACCTTC. Based on the CDR3 plus reference TRBV5-1 and TRBJ1-2, the full variable domain is KAGVTQTPRYLIKTRGQQVTLSCSPISGHRSVSWYQQTPGQGLQFLFEYFSETQRNKGNFPGRFSGRQFSNSRSEMNVSTLELGDSALYLCASTAGNLGYGYTFGSGTRLTVV.